This T cell receptor beta chain emerged from a study of cytomegalovirus exposure and HLA in healthy donors. General observations from the study: It was shown in a later analysis that HLA-associated TCR beta chains were more clonally expanded than other, equally common chains. Sequencing had likely introduced a cluster of highly shared sequence variants as an artifact. Most TCR beta V segments were productive about 90% or about 30% of the time in an earlier analysis.

Concerning this clone: Its antigen remains unidentified.

There are 14 residues in the CDR3. Trimming left V 1 base short and J 8 bases short, with 15 bases between. CDR1 is SGHRS, CDR2 YFSETQ, per germline. 13 Jbeta primers and 60 Vbeta primers were used for the PCR. In the original workflow: In a later analysis, 70 million to 80 million unique TCR beta chains included roughly 11 million shared by two or more donors. The method was immunoSEQ multiplex PCR; TCRdb's version includes in-frame clones alone and lacks a portion of them. Clone size and V and J calls were adopted from that table, with D and trimming inferred from the DNA. In the table there are about 180,000 clones, 60% to 80% of which are singletons.

This TCR was recovered from a man between 35 and 55 years old in good health and CMV-seropositive. The rearrangement links TRBV5-1 to TRBJ1-2; D unclear. Sequencing input: PBMCs. For the CDR3, the DNA is TGCGCCAGCAGCTTGAGACCCGGGGAGAGAGGCTACACCTTC. Translated: CASSLRPGERGYTF.